The TCR beta chain described here comes from a study of blood T cell repertoires in COVID-19. Overall study: Samples taken during acute and convalescent COVID-19 were collected in the United States, Italy and Spain. The analysed material was cDNA or gDNA that came from T cells, B-cell-depleted T cells, or PBMCs.

Under the authors' procedure: The assay estimated nucleated cells by amplifying reference gene primers. Produced via immunoSEQ multiplex PCR; TCRdb's table is partial and in-frame only. V and J calls and clone size come straight from that table; D and trimming were deduced from the DNA. The top ten hold approximately 24% of the sample, which has about 73,000 clones, about 70% seen once. After removal of 4 bases from V and 4 bases from J, the junction contained 7 bases not matched to a gene. The CDR3 loop spans 14 amino acids. CDR1 is SGHRS, CDR2 YFSETQ, per germline. V gene TRBV5-1 combines with J gene TRBJ2-7, with TRBD1 matching 8 bases. Source material: peripheral blood. This receptor was identified in a man aged 55-75 years with acute or convalescent COVID-19. CDR3 loop: CASSLTGGDYEQYV. CDR3 nucleotide sequence: TGCGCCAGCAGCCTTACAGGGGGAGATTACGAGCAGTACGTC.